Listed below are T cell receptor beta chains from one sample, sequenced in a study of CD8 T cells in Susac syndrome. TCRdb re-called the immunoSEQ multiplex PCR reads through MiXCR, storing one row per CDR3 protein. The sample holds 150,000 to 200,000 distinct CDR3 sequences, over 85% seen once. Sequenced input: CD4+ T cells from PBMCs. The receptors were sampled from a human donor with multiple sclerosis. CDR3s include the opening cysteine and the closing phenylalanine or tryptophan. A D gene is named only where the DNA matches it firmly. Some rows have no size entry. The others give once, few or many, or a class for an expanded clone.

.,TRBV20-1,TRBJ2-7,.,CSTLRGTYEQYF,TGCAGTACCCTCAGAGGCACCTACGAGCAGTACTTC
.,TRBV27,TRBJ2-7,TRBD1,CASSPRTGGGQYF,TGTGCCAGCAGCCCTCGGACAGGTGGTGGGCAGTACTTC
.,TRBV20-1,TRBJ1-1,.,CSARGQVGTEAFF,TGCAGTGCTAGAGGACAGGTGGGGACTGAAGCTTTCTTT
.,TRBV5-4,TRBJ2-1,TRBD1,CASSLGQGAYNEQFF,TGTGCCAGCAGCTTGGGGCAGGGGGCCTACAATGAGCAGTTCTTC
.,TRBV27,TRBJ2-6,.,CASRVPGANVLTF,TGTGCCAGCAGGGTTCCAGGGGCCAACGTCCTGACTTTC
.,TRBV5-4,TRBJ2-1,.,CASSLSTPYWDNEQFF,TGTGCCAGCAGCTTATCAACGCCCTATTGGGACAATGAGCAGTTCTTC
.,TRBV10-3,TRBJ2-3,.,CAIKGPSGVGDTQYF,TGTGCCATCAAAGGCCCCAGCGGCGTAGGGGATACGCAGTATTTT
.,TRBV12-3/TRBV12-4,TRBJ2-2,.,CASTGGQPSGELFF,TGTGCCAGCACCGGAGGACAGCCGTCGGGGGAGCTGTTTTTT
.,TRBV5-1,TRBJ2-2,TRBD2,CASSPARAGPGELFF,TGCGCCAGCAGCCCCGCCAGAGCGGGGCCCGGGGAGCTGTTTTTT
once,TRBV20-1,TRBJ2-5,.,CSASAGMGPETQYF,TGCAGTGCTTCCGCGGGAATGGGCCCAGAGACCCAGTACTTC
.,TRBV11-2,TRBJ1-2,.,CASSLQTAGGYGYTF,TGTGCCAGCAGCTTACAGACAGCCGGGGGGTATGGCTACACCTTC
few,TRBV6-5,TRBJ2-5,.,CASSYAVRQETQYF,TGTGCCAGCAGTTACGCCGTTAGACAAGAGACCCAGTACTTC
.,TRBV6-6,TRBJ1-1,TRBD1,CASSVTGGPEAFF,TGTGCCAGCAGCGTGACAGGGGGCCCTGAAGCTTTCTTT
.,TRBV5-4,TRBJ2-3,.,CASSGNGGTDTQYF,TGTGCCAGCAGCGGGAACGGGGGCACAGATACGCAGTATTTT
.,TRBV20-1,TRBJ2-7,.,CSASFGSGGYEQYF,TGCAGTGCTAGTTTCGGGAGTGGTGGGTACGAGCAGTACTTC
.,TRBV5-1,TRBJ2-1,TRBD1,CASRGDSAYNEQFF,TGCGCCAGCAGGGGGGACAGCGCCTACAATGAGCAGTTCTTC
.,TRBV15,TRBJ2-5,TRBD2,CATSSAFLSGSGDETQYF,TGTGCCACCAGCAGTGCCTTCCTTAGCGGGAGCGGGGATGAGACCCAGTACTTC
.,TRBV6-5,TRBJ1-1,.,CASSYIITRGLNTEAFF,TGTGCCAGCAGTTACATCATTACGCGGGGGCTGAACACTGAAGCTTTCTTT
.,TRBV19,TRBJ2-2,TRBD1,CASKVQGFGELFF,TGTGCCAGTAAGGTACAGGGGTTCGGGGAGCTGTTTTTT
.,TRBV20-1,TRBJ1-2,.,CSASSLSGGGYGYTF,TGCAGTGCTAGCTCACTAAGTGGTGGGGGCTATGGCTACACCTTC
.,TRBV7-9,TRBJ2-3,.,CASSLAGAADTQYF,TGTGCCAGCAGCTTAGCGGGGGCCGCAGATACGCAGTATTTT
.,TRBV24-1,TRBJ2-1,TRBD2,CATSDPRTSGNEQFF,TGTGCCACCAGTGATCCCAGGACTAGCGGCAATGAGCAGTTCTTC
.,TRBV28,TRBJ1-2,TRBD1,CASSRRDRVDYGYTF,TGTGCCAGCAGTCGCCGGGACAGGGTAGACTATGGCTACACCTTC
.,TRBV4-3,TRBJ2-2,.,CASSGTGHPRTTELFF,TGCGCCAGCAGCGGGACGGGACACCCGAGAACTACGGAGCTGTTTTTT
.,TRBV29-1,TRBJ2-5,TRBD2,CSAGDYRVAQYF,TGCAGCGCCGGGGACTACAGAGTGGCCCAGTACTTC
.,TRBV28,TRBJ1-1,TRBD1,CASSLLIGQGVHTEAFF,TGTGCCAGCAGTTTATTAATAGGACAGGGGGTTCACACTGAAGCTTTCTTT
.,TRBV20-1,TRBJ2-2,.,CSARVRGTGELFF,TGCAGTGCTAGAGTGAGGGGAACCGGGGAGCTGTTTTTT
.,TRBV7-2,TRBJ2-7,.,CASSRVPGSSLYEQYF,TGTGCCAGCAGCCGCGTTCCAGGGTCAAGCCTCTACGAGCAGTACTTC
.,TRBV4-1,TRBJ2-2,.,CASSQDPGVSGTRGTGELFF,TGCGCCAGCAGCCAAGATCCAGGGGTATCGGGGACACGAGGCACCGGGGAGCTGTTTTTT
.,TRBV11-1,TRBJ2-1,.,CASSLRTRPPNEQFF,TGTGCCAGCAGCTTACGGACGCGCCCTCCCAATGAGCAGTTCTTC
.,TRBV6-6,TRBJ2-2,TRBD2,CASWASGGITGELFF,TGTGCCAGCTGGGCTAGCGGGGGGATCACCGGGGAGCTGTTTTTT
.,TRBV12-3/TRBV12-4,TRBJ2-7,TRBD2,CASSYSGTQYEQYF,TGTGCCAGCAGTTATAGCGGGACCCAATACGAGCAGTACTTC
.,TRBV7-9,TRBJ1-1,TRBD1,CASSLVPGGNTEAFF,TGTGCCAGCAGCTTAGTTCCAGGGGGGAACACTGAAGCTTTCTTT
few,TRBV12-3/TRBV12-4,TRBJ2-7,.,CASSPSGSSYEQYF,TGTGCCAGCAGTCCCTCAGGGAGCTCCTACGAGCAGTACTTC
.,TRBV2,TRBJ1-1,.,CASSDRGRNTEAFF,TGTGCCAGCAGTGACAGGGGACGGAACACTGAAGCTTTCTTT
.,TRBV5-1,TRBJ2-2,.,CASSLDGGLNTGELFF,TGCGCCAGCAGCTTGGACGGGGGCCTGAACACCGGGGAGCTGTTTTTT
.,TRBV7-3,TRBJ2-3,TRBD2,CASSSAAGGQQYF,TGTGCCAGCAGCTCAGCTGCGGGGGGCCAGCAGTATTTT